This entry is about one T cell receptor beta chain. Many counts were recorded for this clonotype. Which antigen it targets is not known. No much larger clone is present one base from it, and per-base qualities are unavailable. Including the terminal cysteine and phenylalanine, the CDR3 comprises 16 residues. Only the CDR3 portion is preserved as DNA: 48 bases, with reading frame beginning at the first base. From a lookup of the germline V gene (reference sequence), CDR1 and CDR2 are DFQATT and SNEGSKA. Here V drops 0 bases and J drops 3 bases, and the junction holds 7 bases not matched to any gene. Ophthalmopathy patients had moderately to severely active disease, with a Clinical Activity Score of 3 or more, a NOSPECS grade of 4 or more, and a disease duration of less than 3 months. Exclusion was applied to patients with uncontrolled infections, other autoimmune diseases, pregnancy or lactation. Diagnoses were based on clinical symptoms, serum thyroxine and TRAb, thyroid ultrasound and orbital computed tomography. PBMCs were isolated from roughly 10 ml of fresh peripheral blood by Ficoll-Paque density gradient centrifugation. Total RNA was extracted with Trizol reagent, and quality was checked on an Agilent 2100 Bioanalyzer.

Amplification of TCR beta CDR3 regions was carried out from RNA transcripts. The TCR CDR3 was subjected to a first round of RT-PCR using the HTBI primer set and the Qiagen OneStep RT-PCR kit. Libraries were constructed in a second round of multiplex PCR, after which size selection and purification were performed. Paired-end sequencing of the libraries was performed with 100 bp reads on an Illumina HiSeq2000. In the source study's methods: SOAPnuke was used to process the raw data, removing reads that contained adapters or uncalled bases, had a mean Phred below 15, or lacked an exact match to the constant primer or identifier. High-quality paired reads were merged using COPE v1.2.5, and each unique nucleotide sequence was defined as a clonotype. MiTCR v1.1 was used to align clonotypes to the IMGT TRBV, TRBD and TRBJ reference segments. Only V-J combinations with frequency above 0.0001, covering roughly 99% of repertoires, were analysed. A TCS score was defined as the ratio between F50 (clonal expansion) and ExV (chaos), using BLOSUM62-based TCRdist between CDR3 peptides within each V-J. Welch's t-statistics and random forest reduced roughly 500 V-J features to under 15, which were used in a naive Bayes classifier (R e1071). TCRdb reworked the public reads: Q25 trimming with fastp, MiXCR clone assembly, productive beta chains retained. Each CDR3 protein appears once, grouped with its most common genes and DNA. It is TCRdb's table, rather than the study itself, that gives the V and J calls and clone size. The sample data list 330,000 or so distinct CDR3 sequences, and less than 20% of these were observed just once. 15% of the sample is taken by the ten largest.

This entry belongs to a study of T cells in Graves' hyperthyroidism and ophthalmopathy (dated by TCRdb to the late 2010s). Context from the whole study: Peripheral blood was sampled at the time of initial diagnosis, prior to any treatment. The paper reports TCR Vbeta CDR3 sequencing of 135 peripheral blood samples: under 45 ophthalmopathy, around 80 hyperthyroidism and around 17 progressor patients. To identify distinguishing TCR V-J signatures, a discovery cohort of around 100 patients was used, comprising 43 with Graves' ophthalmopathy and approximately 57 with stable Graves' hyperthyroidism. In several Graves' hyperthyroidism patients, the study also compared T-cell repertoires from thyroid tissue with T-cell repertoires from blood. After blood sampling, hyperthyroidism patients were treated with methimazole at a starting dose of 30 mg daily, and ophthalmopathy patients were treated with high-dose intravenous methylprednisolone. For training and testing, the 100 or so patients in the discovery cohort were randomly divided in a 7:3 ratio. An independent validation cohort of 18 to 20 hyperthyroidism patients and over 15 patients who later progressed to ophthalmopathy tested prospective prediction of ophthalmopathy. The study at large found these results: In validation, the model predicted progression to ophthalmopathy with over 60% sensitivity and about 73% specificity, a median of about six months before onset. Sample size was not statistically predetermined, and investigators were not blinded to group allocation. Blood samples also contained most of the expanded thyroid clonotypes (frequency above 0.001), which suggests that blood repertoires may reflect thyroid immune responses. A 13 V-J signature model separated ophthalmopathy from stable hyperthyroidism, with approximately 86% sensitivity and just under 84% specificity in cross-validation and 80%/75% in testing.

This chain joins TRBV20-1 to TRBJ2-4, with 8 bases aligning to TRBD2. The sample comprised blood. The sequence came from a woman between 40 and 50 years old with Graves' ophthalmopathy. The CDR3 in this case is CSARDHGGEGKNIQYF. The DNA reads TGCAGTGCTAGAGATCACGGGGGGGAAGGCAAAAACATTCAGTACTTC.